This TCR beta chain stems from a study of cytomegalovirus exposure and HLA in healthy donors. Findings of the study overall: Researchers reported from a later analysis that most CMV-associated TCR beta chains appeared HLA-restricted. Links to common viral pathogens appeared, in a later analysis, for several of the most significant clusters. In a later analysis, TCR beta V- and J-gene trimming was associated with a missense DCLRE1C variant.

Germline-derived CDR1 and CDR2 are LGHNT and FRNRAP. This CDR3 comprises 18 residues. The V segment lost 0 bases and the J segment 3 bases; nucleotides outside the gene matches: 13. Healthy donors of bone marrow made up the group. Primers: 60 Vbeta forward and 13 Jbeta reverse. Assay: immunoSEQ multiplex PCR; the TCRdb copy retains only in-frame clones and omits some. The sample includes about 200,000 clones, 73% of them seen just once. A word on this clone: Its antigen is unidentified.

Sequenced input: PBMCs. The TCR originated in a woman aged 25 to 39 in good health and CMV-seronegative. The chain is built from TRBV12-5 and TRBJ2-5; 7 bases map to TRBD2. The CDR3 DNA reads TGTGCTAGTGGTTTGGTCCGCCTAGCGGTCCCCACAGAAGAGACCCAGTACTTC. Its protein is CASGLVRLAVPTEETQYF.